This T cell receptor beta chain was recorded in a study of shared clonotypes between healthy human individuals. CDR3 size: 15 residues. The V segment lost 1 base and the J segment 0 bases; nucleotides outside the gene matches: 3. Germline values: CDR1 SGHRS, CDR2 YFSETQ. Sequenced by immunoSEQ multiplex PCR; TCRdb stores in-frame clones only, minus some. The profile covers approximately 1.5 million clones, with 98% appearing a single time and about 0.45% taken by the ten largest. Study-wide points: Among the subsets, naive ones generally showed larger estimated richness than memory ones. Sharing across four donors was seen in 4% to 6.5% of naive CD4 clonotypes.

None of the donors, who were healthy HIV-negative adults, had recently had acute infections or vaccinations. Naive CD4+ cells were CD45RA-selected; the remaining cells were memory. A note on this clone: Its specificity is not known.

The V call is TRBV5-1, the J call TRBJ1-2; 7 nucleotides agree with TRBD1. The origin of this receptor is a man aged 25-45 years in good health. Material for sequencing was naive CD4+ T cells sorted from blood. The sample's subset: CD45RA+ positively selected. CDR3 amino acids: CASSLTGEANYGYTF. In DNA form, the CDR3 reads TGCGCCAGCAGCTTGACAGGGGAGGCTAACTATGGCTACACCTTC.